The clone carrying this T cell receptor beta chain was seen ten or more times. Its antigen is currently unknown. The data were obtained in a study of T cell repertoires in cytomegalovirus infection. TCRdb fed the reads into MiXCR, producing one record per CDR3 protein. The profile covers approximately 500,000 distinct CDR3 sequences, with 30% to 40% appearing a single time and about a sixth taken by the ten largest. The CDR3 contains 14 residues. V shed 0 bases and J shed 8 bases, with 14 bases lying between them. Per the germline V gene, CDR1 is SGDLS and CDR2 is YYNGEE. The origin of this receptor is a human donor in good health (CMV status not recorded). Some clones in this sample may be carry-over from other donors' samples. The material was cultured PBMCs, obtained from culture after CMV antigen stimulation. V usage is TRBV9 and J usage is TRBJ1-2; weak D call: TRBD1 (5 bases). CDR3 bases: TGTGCCAGCAGCGTAGGGGGATGGGACGAGGGCTACACCTTC. It codes for CASSVGGWDEGYTF.